This T cell receptor beta chain was found in a study of tumor and adjacent non-tumor tissue in lung cancer. The template was RNA from unsorted bulk tissue. More than 3 cm separated this lung sample from the edge of the tumor. The library came from three nested PCR rounds adapted from ARM-PCR protocols. TCRdb reprocessed the multiplex PCR reads with MiXCR, giving one entry per CDR3 protein. The repertoire has fewer than 100,000 distinct CDR3 sequences, 76% of them found once; the top ten carry 21%. CDR3 length: 15 residues. V was clipped by 8 bases and J by 3 bases, with 20 bases between them. Study conclusions and caveats: Normal lung showed higher cumulative top 100 clone frequency than tumor. Tumor tissue had significantly higher TCR diversity than normal lung.

This clonotype was picked up one time. Its antigen is as yet unknown. This sequence was found in a woman aged 45-59 years with non-small cell lung cancer. The rearrangement joins TRBV12-3 or TRBV12-4 to TRBJ2-7, with D possibly called TRBD1 or TRBD2 (5 bases each). Specimen: distant non-tumor lung tissue. This chain's CDR3 is CASCRSPGRNYEQYF. The CDR3 bases are TGTGCCAGCTGTAGAAGCCCGGGACGGAACTACGAGCAGTACTTC.